This TCR beta chain was recorded in a study of T-cell reconstitution after alpha-beta-depleted transplantation in children. Preparation of the TCRbeta library involved a method that used unique molecular identifiers. TCRdb passed the PCR reads through MiXCR, listing each CDR3 protein once. The sample lists 190,000 or so distinct CDR3 sequences, about 6.4% occurring once. This CDR3 has 16 amino acids. The germline gives CDR1 MGHRA, CDR2 YSYEKL. Trimming left V 1 base short and J 3 bases short, with 10 bases between. The sequence was collected from a human donor who donated a stem cell graft to a child with Wiskott-Aldrich syndrome. The specimen comprised PBMCs from the stem cell graft donor, sampled from the stem cell graft. The V and J genes are TRBV4-1 and TRBJ1-6; D ambiguous. CDR3 protein: CASSQAKADYNSPLHF. The CDR3 nucleotides are TGCGCCAGCAGCCAAGCTAAAGCTGACTATAATTCACCCCTCCACTTT.